Listed below are T cell receptor beta chains from one sample, sequenced in a study of T-cell reconstitution after alpha-beta-depleted transplantation in children. TCRdb called the PCR reads again in MiXCR, with one record for every CDR3 protein. Of 350,000 to 500,000 distinct CDR3 sequences listed, roughly 43% were seen once; the top ten hold 27%. The specimen comprised PBMCs, sampled before TCRalphabeta/CD19-depleted stem cell transplant. Receptors originate from a girl between 2 and 10 years old with aplastic anemia, due to receive a stem cell transplant. Both conserved end residues are part of each CDR3. D genes are given only for firm matches.

d_gene	v_gene	j_gene	CDR3aa
-	TRBV20-1	TRBJ1-1	CSAREGGTPEAFF
TRBD2	TRBV5-1	TRBJ2-7	CASSLMWGGTYEQYF
-	TRBV6-5	TRBJ2-1	CASSYGTPSSYNEQFF
-	TRBV10-3	TRBJ2-6	CAITRDGLSGANVLTF
TRBD1	TRBV12-3/TRBV12-4	TRBJ1-2	CASSQKGQRRGYTF
TRBD2	TRBV20-1	TRBJ2-3	CSAAGTSGSLTSTDTQYF
TRBD2	TRBV20-1	TRBJ2-3	CSAQLAGITDTQYF
TRBD2	TRBV6-5	TRBJ2-1	CASSYLTSGLYNEQFF
TRBD2	TRBV4-3	TRBJ2-1	CASSHWTSGRGRYNEQFF
TRBD2	TRBV10-3	TRBJ2-3	CAIGTSGSGTDTQYF
TRBD1	TRBV28	TRBJ2-1	CASSSPTGGHYNEQFF
-	TRBV4-2	TRBJ2-2	CASSQWQDTGELFF
-	TRBV7-9	TRBJ2-6	CASSLFMGANVLTF
TRBD2	TRBV7-3	TRBJ2-1	CASSSTRTSGVSYNEQFF
TRBD2	TRBV12-3/TRBV12-4	TRBJ2-1	CASRPLAGGPNEQFF
TRBD2	TRBV6-5	TRBJ2-1	CASSYSPPSGIYNEQFF
TRBD2	TRBV5-1	TRBJ2-1	CASSLIPDSSGSNNEQFF